This is a list of T cell receptor beta chains from one sample in a study of response to subunit inactivated influenza vaccine. One entry per CDR3 protein results from TCRdb running MiXCR on the RT-PCR reads. The sample contains about 700,000 distinct CDR3 sequences, over 11% of which appear only once. The specimen comprised PBMCs from blood, sampled approximately 15 days before vaccination. The receptor source for this set is a man in his fifties who received an inactivated influenza vaccine. Both conserved end residues are part of each CDR3. D genes are given only for firm matches. Only some rows state a clone size, as once, few, many or a class for expanded clones.

v_call: TRBV7-9; j_call: TRBJ2-1; d_call: TRBD2; clone_size: NA; cdr3_nt: TGTGCCAGCAGCGCATTACTAGCGGGGGGCTTCAATGAGCAGTTCTTC; cdr3_aa: CASSALLAGGFNEQFF
v_call: TRBV6-2/TRBV6-3; j_call: TRBJ2-1; d_call: NA; clone_size: many; cdr3_nt: TGTGCCAGCAGTCTCCGAGGGATCTTTAATGAGCAGTTCTTC; cdr3_aa: CASSLRGIFNEQFF
v_call: TRBV5-1; j_call: TRBJ2-5; d_call: TRBD2; clone_size: few; cdr3_nt: TGCGCCAGCAGCCTCGGAGCTAGCGGGAGGATTAACCAAGAGACCCAGTACTTC; cdr3_aa: CASSLGASGRINQETQYF
v_call: TRBV6-2/TRBV6-3; j_call: TRBJ2-7; d_call: NA; clone_size: NA; cdr3_nt: TGTGCCAGCAGTTACCGCGTTACAGGGCTTGACCGCTACGAGCAGTACTTC; cdr3_aa: CASSYRVTGLDRYEQYF
v_call: TRBV29-1; j_call: TRBJ2-1; d_call: TRBD2; clone_size: NA; cdr3_nt: TGCAGCGTTGGTCCTAGCGGGGGGGCCTATGAGCAGTTCTTC; cdr3_aa: CSVGPSGGAYEQFF
v_call: TRBV7-8; j_call: TRBJ2-1; d_call: TRBD1; clone_size: NA; cdr3_nt: TGTGCCAGCAGCTTCTCCTGGACAGGTAGCTCCTACAATGAGCAGTTCTTC; cdr3_aa: CASSFSWTGSSYNEQFF
v_call: TRBV27; j_call: TRBJ1-2; d_call: NA; clone_size: NA; cdr3_nt: TGTGCCAGCAGTGCGGGATTCCCTGGGTCGGATGGCTACACCTTC; cdr3_aa: CASSAGFPGSDGYTF
v_call: TRBV15; j_call: TRBJ2-7; d_call: NA; clone_size: NA; cdr3_nt: TGTGCCACCAGCAGAGATCATGGTCAGGGGGGCTACGAGCAGTACTTC; cdr3_aa: CATSRDHGQGGYEQYF
v_call: TRBV19; j_call: TRBJ2-7; d_call: NA; clone_size: few; cdr3_nt: TGTGCCAGTAGCCCTGACAGGACCGATTACGAGCAGTACTTC; cdr3_aa: CASSPDRTDYEQYF
v_call: TRBV5-1; j_call: TRBJ1-6; d_call: NA; clone_size: NA; cdr3_nt: TGCGCCAGCAGCTTCGGGGGGCCCTCCAGCTCCTATAATTCACCCCTCCACTTT; cdr3_aa: CASSFGGPSSSYNSPLHF
v_call: TRBV3-1; j_call: TRBJ1-1; d_call: TRBD1; clone_size: many; cdr3_nt: TGTGCCAGCAGCCAGACAGGGGTTGCCACTGAAGCTTTCTTT; cdr3_aa: CASSQTGVATEAFF
v_call: TRBV12-3/TRBV12-4; j_call: TRBJ1-5; d_call: TRBD1; clone_size: NA; cdr3_nt: TGTGCCAGCAGACAGGGGAGCCAGCCCCAGCATTTT; cdr3_aa: CASRQGSQPQHF
v_call: TRBV6-5; j_call: TRBJ1-2; d_call: NA; clone_size: NA; cdr3_nt: TGTGCCAGCAGTTACTCGAAACGGCAGCCCGCGAATGGCTACACCTTC; cdr3_aa: CASSYSKRQPANGYTF
v_call: TRBV29-1; j_call: TRBJ2-3; d_call: TRBD2; clone_size: many; cdr3_nt: TGCAGCGTTGAAGCGGGAGGGCCAGGAGCGCAGTATTTT; cdr3_aa: CSVEAGGPGAQYF
v_call: TRBV4-3; j_call: TRBJ2-7; d_call: NA; clone_size: NA; cdr3_nt: TGCGCCAGCAGCCAAGTGATTGGACACCGCTACGAGCAGTACTTC; cdr3_aa: CASSQVIGHRYEQYF
v_call: TRBV10-3; j_call: TRBJ2-7; d_call: TRBD1; clone_size: NA; cdr3_nt: TGTGCCATCAGTGGCCGGACAGGGGGCAAATCCGAGCAGTACTTC; cdr3_aa: CAISGRTGGKSEQYF
v_call: TRBV4-2; j_call: TRBJ2-2; d_call: NA; clone_size: many; cdr3_nt: TGTGCCAGCAGCCAAGGGGGGCGAGGCACCGGGGAGCTGTTTTTT; cdr3_aa: CASSQGGRGTGELFF
v_call: TRBV10-3; j_call: TRBJ1-5; d_call: NA; clone_size: NA; cdr3_nt: TGTGCCATCAGTGAGTTCGGCAGCAATCAGCCCCAGCATTTT; cdr3_aa: CAISEFGSNQPQHF